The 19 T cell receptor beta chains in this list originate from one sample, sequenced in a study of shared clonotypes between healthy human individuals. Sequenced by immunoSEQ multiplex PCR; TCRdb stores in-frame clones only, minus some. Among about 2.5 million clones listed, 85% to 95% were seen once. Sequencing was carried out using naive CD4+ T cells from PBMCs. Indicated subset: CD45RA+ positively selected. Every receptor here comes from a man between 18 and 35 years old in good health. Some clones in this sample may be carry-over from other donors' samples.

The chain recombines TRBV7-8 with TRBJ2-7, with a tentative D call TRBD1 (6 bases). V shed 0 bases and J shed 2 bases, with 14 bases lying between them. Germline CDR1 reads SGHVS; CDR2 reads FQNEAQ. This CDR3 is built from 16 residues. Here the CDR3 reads CASSLAPRGVTYEQYF. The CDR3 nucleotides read TGTGCCAGCAGCTTAGCACCCAGGGGAGTGACCTACGAGCAGTACTTC.

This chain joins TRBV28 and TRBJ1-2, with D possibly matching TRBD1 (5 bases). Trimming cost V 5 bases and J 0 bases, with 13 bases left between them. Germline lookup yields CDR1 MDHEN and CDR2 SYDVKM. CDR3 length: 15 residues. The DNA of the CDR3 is TGTGCCAGCAGTCTAACAGGATCCCCTAACTATGGCTACACCTTC. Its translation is CASSLTGSPNYGYTF.

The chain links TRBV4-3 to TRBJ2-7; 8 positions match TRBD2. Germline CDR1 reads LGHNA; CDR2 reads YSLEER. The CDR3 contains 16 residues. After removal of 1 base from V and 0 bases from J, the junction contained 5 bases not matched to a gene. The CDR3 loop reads CASSQVISGDSYEQYF. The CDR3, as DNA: TGCGCCAGCAGCCAAGTGATTAGCGGGGACTCCTACGAGCAGTACTTC.

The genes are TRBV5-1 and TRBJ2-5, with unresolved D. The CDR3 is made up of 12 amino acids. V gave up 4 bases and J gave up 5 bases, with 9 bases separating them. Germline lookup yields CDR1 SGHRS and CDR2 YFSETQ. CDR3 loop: CASSHPEETQYF. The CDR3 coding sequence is TGCGCCAGCAGCCATCCTGAGGAGACCCAGTACTTC.

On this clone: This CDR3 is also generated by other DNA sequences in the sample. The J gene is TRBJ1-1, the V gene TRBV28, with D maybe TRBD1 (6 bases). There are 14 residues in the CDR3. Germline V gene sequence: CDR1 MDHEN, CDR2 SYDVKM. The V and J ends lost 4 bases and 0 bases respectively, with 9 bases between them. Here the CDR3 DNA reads TGTGCCAGCAGTTCCACAGGGTTGAACACTGAAGCTTTCTTT. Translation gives CASSSTGLNTEAFF.

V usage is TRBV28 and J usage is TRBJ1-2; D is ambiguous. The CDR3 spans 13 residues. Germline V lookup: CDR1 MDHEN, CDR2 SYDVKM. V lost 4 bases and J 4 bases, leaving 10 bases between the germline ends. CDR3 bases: TGTGCCAGCAGTTCCCGGATTGCCTATGGCTACACCTTC. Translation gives CASSSRIAYGYTF.

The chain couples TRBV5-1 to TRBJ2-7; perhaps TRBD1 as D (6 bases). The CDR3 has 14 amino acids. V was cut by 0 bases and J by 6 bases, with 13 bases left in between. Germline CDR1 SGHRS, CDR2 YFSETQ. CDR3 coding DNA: TGCGCCAGCAGCTTGGTCATACAGGGTAGCGAGCAGTACTTC. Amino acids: CASSLVIQGSEQYF.

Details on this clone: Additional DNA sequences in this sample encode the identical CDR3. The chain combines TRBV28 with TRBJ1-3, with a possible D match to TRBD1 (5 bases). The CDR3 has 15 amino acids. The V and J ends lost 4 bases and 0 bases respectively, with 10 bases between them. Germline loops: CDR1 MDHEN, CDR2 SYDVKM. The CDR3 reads CASSSQGSSGNTIYF. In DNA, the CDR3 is TGTGCCAGCAGTTCCCAGGGCTCCTCTGGAAACACCATATATTTT.

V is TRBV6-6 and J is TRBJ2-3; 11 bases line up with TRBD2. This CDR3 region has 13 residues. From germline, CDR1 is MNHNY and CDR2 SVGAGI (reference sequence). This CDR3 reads CAGSGRAADTQYF. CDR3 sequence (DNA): TGTGCGGGTAGCGGGAGGGCCGCAGATACGCAGTATTTT.

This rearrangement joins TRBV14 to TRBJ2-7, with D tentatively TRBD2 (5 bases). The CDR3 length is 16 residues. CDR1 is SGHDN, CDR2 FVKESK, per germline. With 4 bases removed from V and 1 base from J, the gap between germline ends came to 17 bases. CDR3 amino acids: CASSRHGREESYEQYF. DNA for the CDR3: TGTGCCAGCAGCCGACATGGGAGAGAGGAATCCTACGAGCAGTACTTC.

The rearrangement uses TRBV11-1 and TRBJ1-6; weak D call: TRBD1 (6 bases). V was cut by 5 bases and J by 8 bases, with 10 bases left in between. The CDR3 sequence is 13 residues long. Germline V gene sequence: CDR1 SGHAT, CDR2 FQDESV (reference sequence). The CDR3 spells CASSPDSYSPLHF. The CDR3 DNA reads TGTGCCAGCAGCCCGGACAGCTATTCACCCCTCCACTTT.

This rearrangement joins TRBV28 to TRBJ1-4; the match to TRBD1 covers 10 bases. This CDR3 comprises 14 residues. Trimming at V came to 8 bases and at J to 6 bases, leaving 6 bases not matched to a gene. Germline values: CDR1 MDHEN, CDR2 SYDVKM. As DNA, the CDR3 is TGTGCCAGCGGGGCGACAGGGGGCTATGAAAAACTGTTTTTT. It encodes CASGATGGYEKLFF.

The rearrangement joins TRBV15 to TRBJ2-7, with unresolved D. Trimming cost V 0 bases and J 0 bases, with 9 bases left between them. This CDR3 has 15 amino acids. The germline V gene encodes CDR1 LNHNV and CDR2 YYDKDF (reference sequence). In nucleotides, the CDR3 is TGTGCCACCAGCAGAGACTCGTCGAGCTCCTACGAGCAGTACTTC. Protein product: CATSRDSSSSYEQYF.

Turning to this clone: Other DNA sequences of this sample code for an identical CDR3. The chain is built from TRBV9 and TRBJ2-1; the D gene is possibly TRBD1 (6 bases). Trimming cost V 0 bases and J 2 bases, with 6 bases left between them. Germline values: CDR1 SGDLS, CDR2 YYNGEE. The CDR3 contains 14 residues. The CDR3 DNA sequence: TGTGCCAGCAGCGTAGAGGGGGCCTACAATGAGCAGTTCTTC. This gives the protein CASSVEGAYNEQFF.

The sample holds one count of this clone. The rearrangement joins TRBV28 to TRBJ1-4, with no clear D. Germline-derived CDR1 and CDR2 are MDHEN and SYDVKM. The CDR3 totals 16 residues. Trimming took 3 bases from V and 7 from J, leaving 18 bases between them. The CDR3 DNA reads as TGTGCCAGCAGTTTTCGACTCGGGAGGACCTTTGAAAAACTGTTTTTT. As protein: CASSFRLGRTFEKLFF.

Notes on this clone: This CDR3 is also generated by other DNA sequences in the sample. The CDR3 sequence is CASSERGETQYF. In DNA form, the CDR3 reads TGTGCCAGCTCCGAGCGGGGGGAGACCCAGTACTTC. The chain uses TRBV2 and TRBJ2-5; TRBD2 matches at 8 bases. The CDR3 totals 12 residues. Trimming at V came to 8 bases and at J to 5 bases, leaving 4 bases not matched to a gene. In germline, CDR1 is SNHLY, CDR2 FYNNEI.

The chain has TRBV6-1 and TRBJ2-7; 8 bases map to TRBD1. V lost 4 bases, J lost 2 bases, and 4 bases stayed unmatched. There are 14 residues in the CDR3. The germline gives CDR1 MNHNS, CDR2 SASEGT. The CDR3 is CASSATGVAYEQYF. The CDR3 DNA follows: TGTGCCAGCAGTGCGACAGGGGTGGCCTACGAGCAGTACTTC.

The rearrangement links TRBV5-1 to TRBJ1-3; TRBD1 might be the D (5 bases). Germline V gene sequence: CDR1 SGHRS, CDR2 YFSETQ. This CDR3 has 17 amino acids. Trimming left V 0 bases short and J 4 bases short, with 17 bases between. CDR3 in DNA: TGCGCCAGCAGCTTGGCTCCACAGGCCTCATCCGGAAACACCATATATTTT. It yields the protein CASSLAPQASSGNTIYF. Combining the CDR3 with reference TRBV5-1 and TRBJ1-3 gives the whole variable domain KAGVTQTPRYLIKTRGQQVTLSCSPISGHRSVSWYQQTPGQGLQFLFEYFSETQRNKGNFPGRFSGRQFSNSRSEMNVSTLELGDSALYLCASSLAPQASSGNTIYFGEGSWLTVV.

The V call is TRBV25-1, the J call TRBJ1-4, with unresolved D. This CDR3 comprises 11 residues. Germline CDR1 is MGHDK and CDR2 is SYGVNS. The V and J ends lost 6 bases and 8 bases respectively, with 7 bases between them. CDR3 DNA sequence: TGTGCCAGCAGCGACCGGGAAAAACTGTTTTTT. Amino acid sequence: CASSDREKLFF.